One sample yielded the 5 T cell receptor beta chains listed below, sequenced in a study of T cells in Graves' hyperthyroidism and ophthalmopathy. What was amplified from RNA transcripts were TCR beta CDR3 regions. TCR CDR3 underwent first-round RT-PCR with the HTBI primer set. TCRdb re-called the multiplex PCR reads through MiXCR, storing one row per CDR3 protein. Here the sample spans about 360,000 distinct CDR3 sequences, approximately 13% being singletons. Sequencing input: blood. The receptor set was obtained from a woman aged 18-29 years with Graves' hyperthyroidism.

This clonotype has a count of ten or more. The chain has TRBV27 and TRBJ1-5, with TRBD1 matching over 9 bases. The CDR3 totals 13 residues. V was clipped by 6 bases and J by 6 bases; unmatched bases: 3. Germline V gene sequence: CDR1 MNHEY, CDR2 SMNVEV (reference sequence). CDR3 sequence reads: CASRQGAIQPQHF. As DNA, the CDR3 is TGTGCCAGCAGACAGGGGGCGATTCAGCCCCAGCATTTT.

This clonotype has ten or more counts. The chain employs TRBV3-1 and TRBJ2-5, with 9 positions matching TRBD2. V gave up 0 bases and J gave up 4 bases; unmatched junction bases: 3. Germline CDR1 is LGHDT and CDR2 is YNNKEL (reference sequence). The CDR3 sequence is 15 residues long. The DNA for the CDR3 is TGTGCCAGCAGCCAAGATAGGGGACTAGCAGAGACCCAGTACTTC. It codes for CASSQDRGLAETQYF.

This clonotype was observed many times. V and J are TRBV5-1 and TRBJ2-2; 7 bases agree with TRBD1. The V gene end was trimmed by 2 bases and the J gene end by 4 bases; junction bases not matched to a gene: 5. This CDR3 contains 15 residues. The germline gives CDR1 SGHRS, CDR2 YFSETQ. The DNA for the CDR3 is TGCGCCAGCAGCTTAACGGCAGGGGGCACCGGGGAGCTGTTTTTT. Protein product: CASSLTAGGTGELFF. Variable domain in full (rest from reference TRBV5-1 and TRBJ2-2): KAGVTQTPRYLIKTRGQQVTLSCSPISGHRSVSWYQQTPGQGLQFLFEYFSETQRNKGNFPGRFSGRQFSNSRSEMNVSTLELGDSALYLCASSLTAGGTGELFFGEGSRLTVL.

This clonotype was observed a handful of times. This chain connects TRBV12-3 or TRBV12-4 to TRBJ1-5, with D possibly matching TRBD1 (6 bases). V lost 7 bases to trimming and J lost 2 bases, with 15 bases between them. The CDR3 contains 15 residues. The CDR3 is CASTETGRGNQPQHF. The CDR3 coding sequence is TGTGCCAGCACCGAAACAGGGCGAGGCAATCAGCCCCAGCATTTT.

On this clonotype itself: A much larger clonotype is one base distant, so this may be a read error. CDR3 protein: CAGRPSGTGAKLFF. The DNA of the CDR3 is TGTGCCGGCAGACCCTCGGGGACAGGGGCAAAACTGTTTTTT. V is TRBV6-1 and J is TRBJ1-4; 10 nucleotides match TRBD1. Germline V CDR1 and CDR2: MNHNS, SASEGT. This CDR3 has 14 residues.